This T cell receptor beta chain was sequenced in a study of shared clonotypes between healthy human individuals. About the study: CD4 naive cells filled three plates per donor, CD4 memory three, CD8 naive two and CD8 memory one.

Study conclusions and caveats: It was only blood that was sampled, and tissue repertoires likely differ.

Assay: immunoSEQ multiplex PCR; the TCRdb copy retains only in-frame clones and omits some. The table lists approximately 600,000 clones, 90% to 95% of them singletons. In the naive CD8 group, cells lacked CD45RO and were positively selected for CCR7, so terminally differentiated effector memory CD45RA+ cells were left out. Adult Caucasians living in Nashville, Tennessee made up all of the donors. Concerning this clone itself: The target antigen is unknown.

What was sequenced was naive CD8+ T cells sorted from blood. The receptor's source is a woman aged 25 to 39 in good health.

The chain's CDR3 is CASSPPTGTLIYEQYF. CDR3 DNA: TGTGCCAGCAGTCCTCCAACCGGGACACTAATCTACGAGCAGTACTTC. J is TRBJ2-7 and V is TRBV28, with D perhaps matching TRBD1 (6 bases). This CDR3 has 16 residues. The ends were cut back, 5 bases at V and 3 bases at J, with 20 bases in the middle. Per the germline V gene, CDR1 is MDHEN and CDR2 is SYDVKM.